One sample yielded the 30 T cell receptor beta chains listed below, sequenced in a study of blood T cell repertoires in COVID-19. Method: immunoSEQ multiplex PCR; TCRdb's copy keeps in-frame clones and lacks some. The sample consists of approximately 94,000 clones, roughly nine tenths of them appearing once. The specimen sequenced was peripheral blood. The receptors were sampled from a middle-aged man with active COVID-19.

V gene TRBV5-1 combines with J gene TRBJ1-2; tentatively, D is TRBD1 (6 bases). The CDR3 has 15 amino acids. V was clipped by 4 bases and J by 0 bases, with 13 bases between them. Looked up from germline, CDR1 is SGHRS and CDR2 is YFSETQ. The CDR3 DNA follows: TGCGCCAGCAGCCGTTCCGGGACATCTAACTATGGCTACACCTTC. Encoded protein: CASSRSGTSNYGYTF.

The chain combines TRBV5-1 with TRBJ2-5; 8 nucleotides match TRBD1. Germline V lookup: CDR1 SGHRS, CDR2 YFSETQ. The CDR3 totals 16 residues. The V gene end was trimmed by 4 bases and the J gene end by 2 bases; junction bases not matched to a gene: 10. The CDR3 coding sequence is TGCGCCAGCAGCCCGGGGACAGGCCCTACACAAGAGACCCAGTACTTC. Translation: CASSPGTGPTQETQYF.

This clone appeared once. The V and J genes are TRBV9 and TRBJ2-3; 7 bases agree with TRBD2. V was pared by 5 bases and J by 1 base, with 7 bases of the junction left unmatched. The CDR3 consists of 15 residues. Germline V gene sequence: CDR1 SGDLS, CDR2 YYNGEE. CDR3 DNA: TGTGCCAGCAGACCGGGAGGATGGGGCACAGATACGCAGTATTTT. This gives the protein CASRPGGWGTDTQYF.

V and J are TRBV4-2 and TRBJ2-1; 8 bases map to TRBD2. The junction had 7 bases not matched to a gene; V was cut back by 1 base and J by 8 bases. Per germline, CDR1 LGHNA and CDR2 YNFKEQ. CDR3 size: 15 residues. The CDR3 reads CASSQGRLAGDEQFF. The CDR3 DNA reads as TGTGCCAGCAGCCAAGGGAGGCTAGCGGGCGATGAGCAGTTCTTC.

The rearrangement uses TRBV6-5 and TRBJ1-2; maybe TRBD1 (5 bases). Deletions cut 2 bases from V and 8 bases from J, with 15 bases between. The CDR3 runs 14 residues. CDR1 is MNHEY and CDR2 is SVGAGI in the germline V gene. The CDR3 here is CASSYSRGVKGYTF. CDR3 DNA: TGTGCCAGCAGTTACAGTAGGGGCGTAAAAGGCTACACCTTC.

This clone has a handful of counts. The V gene is TRBV11-3, the J gene TRBJ2-3, with 9 bases aligning to TRBD2. The V gene end was trimmed by 3 bases and the J gene end by 5 bases; junction bases not matched to a gene: 12. CDR3 length equals 17 residues. Per the germline V gene, CDR1 is SGHNT and CDR2 is YENEEA. The CDR3 DNA reads TGTGCCAGCAGCTTCGGGCTTAGCGGGAGTAAGAAAGATACGCAGTATTTT. Its protein is CASSFGLSGSKKDTQYF.

The rearrangement joins TRBV3-1 (or the pseudogene TRBV3-2) to TRBJ2-7; D is unresolved. The CDR3 loop spans 13 amino acids. Germline V gene lookup returns CDR1 LGHDT and CDR2 YNNKEL (reference sequence). Trimming took off 1 base at V and 3 bases at J, with 7 bases between the two ends. The CDR3 nucleotides are TGTGCCAGCAGCCAAGGCCCCAGCTACGAGCAGTACGTC. It codes for CASSQGPSYEQYV.

This chain joins TRBV12-3 or TRBV12-4 and TRBJ1-4, with D perhaps matching TRBD1 (6 bases). V was trimmed by 10 bases and J by 7 bases, leaving 16 bases between them. The CDR3 spans 13 residues. The CDR3 here is CATAGAYGEKLFF. DNA for the CDR3: TGTGCCACCGCGGGGGCATATGGTGAAAAACTGTTTTTT.

The V call is TRBV3-1 (or the pseudogene TRBV3-2), the J call TRBJ1-2; the D gene is possibly TRBD1 (5 bases). Trimming pared 1 base from V and 14 bases from J, leaving 8 bases between. From germline, CDR1 is LGHDT and CDR2 YNNKEL (reference sequence). The CDR3 runs to 10 residues. For the CDR3, the DNA is TGTGCCAGCAGCCAAGGACAGCTAACCTTC. Protein sequence: CASSQGQLTF.

This clone was picked up one time. V and J are TRBV12-3 or TRBV12-4 and TRBJ2-7; 10 nucleotides agree with TRBD2. This CDR3 is built from 13 residues. The trim removed 9 bases at V and 0 bases at J, leaving 2 bases unmatched. CDR3 DNA: TGTGCCAGTCGGACTAGCGGCTCCTACGAGCAGTACTTC. This translates into CASRTSGSYEQYF.

This chain connects TRBV27 to TRBJ2-7; D may be TRBD2 (6 bases). The CDR3 is made up of 13 amino acids. The V and J ends lost 4 bases and 3 bases respectively, with 10 bases between them. Germline values: CDR1 MNHEY, CDR2 SMNVEV (reference sequence). The CDR3 bases are TGTGCCAGCAGTTCTAGCGTAGGCTACGAGCAGTACGTC. Translated, it gives CASSSSVGYEQYV.

This clone was counted only a few times. The chain joins TRBV5-4 to TRBJ2-7; 9 nucleotides agree with TRBD1. CDR3 size: 15 residues. Germline values: CDR1 SGHNT, CDR2 YYREEE (reference sequence). Germline trimming cut 0 bases from V and 6 bases from J; bases unmatched to any gene: 7. The DNA for the CDR3 is TGTGCCAGCAGCTTGGATTGGGACAGGGAAGGCGAGCAGTACTTC. Translating it yields CASSLDWDREGEQYF.

V usage is TRBV18 and J usage is TRBJ1-3; tentatively, D is TRBD1 (6 bases). Germline-derived CDR1 and CDR2 are KGHSH and LQKENI. V dropped 0 bases and J dropped 3 bases, with 12 bases sitting between them. The CDR3 spans 16 residues. CDR3 sequence (DNA): TGTGCCAGCTCACCACCAATATGGGACATTGGAAACACCATATATTTT. Residues: CASSPPIWDIGNTIYF.

The gene calls are TRBV6-1 and TRBJ2-1; a weak D match, TRBD2 (6 bases). Per the germline V gene, CDR1 is MNHNS and CDR2 is SASEGT. With 4 bases removed from V and 1 base from J, the gap between germline ends came to 14 bases. The CDR3 consists of 16 residues. CDR3 residues: CASSGAGRSSYNEQFF. In DNA, the CDR3 is TGTGCCAGCAGTGGGGCGGGGCGGAGTTCCTACAATGAGCAGTTCTTC.

The J gene is TRBJ2-2, the V gene TRBV5-5; 9 nucleotides agree with TRBD2. The junction had 6 bases not matched to a gene; V was cut back by 2 bases and J by 7 bases. CDR1 is SGHKS, CDR2 YYEKEE, per germline (reference sequence). This CDR3 is 15 amino acids long. As DNA, the CDR3 is TGTGCCAGCAGCTTTATCACTAGCGGGCTCGGGGAGCTGTTTTTT. Translated, it gives CASSFITSGLGELFF.

The chain joins TRBV24-1 to TRBJ2-1; the match to TRBD2 covers 7 bases. This CDR3 is built from 16 residues. After removal of 4 bases from V and 7 bases from J, the junction contained 12 bases not matched to a gene. CDR1 is KGHDR, CDR2 SFDVKD, per germline. Here the CDR3 DNA reads TGTGCCACCAGTGACCCCTCCAGCGGGATTGGTAATGAGCAGTTCTTC. It codes for CATSDPSSGIGNEQFF.

The chain uses TRBV29-1 and TRBJ2-2; D may be TRBD1 (5 bases). Germline assignment: CDR1 SQVTM and CDR2 ANQGSEA. The CDR3 loop spans 12 amino acids. V was trimmed by 4 bases and J by 6 bases, leaving 9 bases between them. The CDR3 DNA sequence: TGCAGCGTTGTTAGGGGTCCCGGGGAGCTGTTTTTT. It codes for CSVVRGPGELFF.

This clone was observed a handful of times. The rearrangement uses TRBV23-1 and TRBJ2-1; 8 bases are shared with TRBD1. TRBV23-1 is assigned to the ORF class and has an uncertain function. Unmatched junction bases numbered 3, after V lost 2 bases and J lost 0 bases. This CDR3 contains 16 residues. DNA of the CDR3: TGCGCCAGCAGTCAACGGACAGGGAGCTCCTACAATGAGCAGTTCTTC. The encoded protein is CASSQRTGSSYNEQFF.

V usage is TRBV3-1 (or the pseudogene TRBV3-2) and J usage is TRBJ2-5; 11 bases agree with TRBD2. There are 15 residues in the CDR3. Unmatched junction bases numbered 3, after V lost 4 bases and J lost 2 bases. Germline CDR1 LGHDT, CDR2 YNNKEL (reference sequence). CDR3 residues: CASSLRLAGQETQYF. CDR3 coding DNA: TGTGCCAGCAGCCTCCGACTAGCGGGGCAAGAGACCCAGTACTTC.

The gene calls are TRBV6-2 or TRBV6-3 and TRBJ1-2; 7 nucleotides line up with TRBD1. With V trimmed by 6 bases and J by 2 bases, 3 bases remained unmatched. From germline, CDR1 is MNHEY and CDR2 SVGEGT. There are 13 residues in the CDR3. In DNA, the CDR3 is TGTGCCAGCAGCCGACAGGGCAACTATGGCTACACCTTC. Protein product: CASSRQGNYGYTF.

V gene TRBV5-1 combines with J gene TRBJ2-5; TRBD1 is a possible D gene (5 bases). The V end lost 5 bases, the J end lost 5 bases, and 19 bases lay between the germline ends. The CDR3 length is 15 residues. Germline CDR1 and CDR2: SGHRS and YFSETQ. The CDR3 here is CASSLIGAAVETQYF. CDR3 coding DNA: TGCGCCAGCAGTTTGATAGGGGCGGCCGTGGAGACCCAGTACTTC.

The CDR3 nucleotides read TGTGCCAGCAGCAAAGGTAGCGGGAGCATTCACAATGAGCAGTTCTTC. Its protein is CASSKGSGSIHNEQFF. The chain couples TRBV21-1 to TRBJ2-1; the table's D call, TRBD2, has no DNA check behind it. TRBV21-1 is a pseudogene locus. The length of the CDR3 is 16 residues.

V and J are TRBV5-1 and TRBJ1-1; D unclear. This CDR3 is 13 amino acids long. The V gene's germline CDR1 is SGHRS and CDR2 YFSETQ. The V and J ends lost 4 bases and 5 bases respectively, with 12 bases between them. The DNA of the CDR3 is TGCGCCAGCAGCATTCTGGCGGAAACTGAAGCTTTCTTT. Protein product: CASSILAETEAFF.

This clone has only a few counts. The chain has TRBV7-6 and TRBJ1-3; D is perhaps TRBD1 (5 bases). This CDR3 spans 13 amino acids. The ends were cut back, 8 bases at V and 2 bases at J, with 10 bases in the middle. The germline gives CDR1 SGHVS, CDR2 FNYEAQ. The CDR3 sequence: CASAGGAGNTIYF. CDR3 DNA sequence: TGTGCCAGCGCGGGGGGGGCTGGAAACACCATATATTTT.

This chain uses TRBV6-5 with TRBJ1-6; 10 positions agree with TRBD1. Germline V gene sequence: CDR1 MNHEY, CDR2 SVGAGI. The CDR3 contains 15 residues. J lost 10 bases, V lost 6 bases, and 9 bases had no gene match. CDR3 bases: TGTGCCAGCAGATCCCGACAGGGGGCCAGCTCACCCCTCCACTTT. It translates to CASRSRQGASSPLHF.

CDR3 in amino acids: CASSYTDTLKTLHF. In DNA form, the CDR3 reads TGTGCCAGCAGTTACACAGACACGCTGAAAACCCTCCACTTT. This rearrangement joins TRBV6-5 to TRBJ1-6; D call uncertain. The CDR3 is 14 amino acids. Germline assignment: CDR1 MNHEY and CDR2 SVGAGI. Trimming removed 2 bases at V and 14 bases at J, with 16 bases between.

V gene TRBV7-9 combines with J gene TRBJ2-3; D is uncertain. The V end was cut by 2 bases, the J end by 7 bases, with 7 bases between. Germline loops: CDR1 SEHNR, CDR2 FQNEAQ (reference sequence). The CDR3 consists of 12 residues. CDR3 protein: CASSLSPYTQYF. The CDR3 DNA follows: TGTGCCAGCAGCTTATCCCCGTATACGCAGTATTTT. The full variable domain, completed using reference TRBV7-9 and TRBJ2-3, is DTGVSQNPRHKITKRGQNVTFRCDPISEHNRLYWYRQTLGQGPEFLTYFQNEAQLEKSRLLSDRFSAERPKGSFSTLEIQRTEQGDSAMYLCASSLSPYTQYFGPGTRLTVL.

This clone appeared a few times. The V gene is TRBV12-5, the J gene TRBJ2-7; TRBD2 matches at 10 bases. The CDR3 is 14 amino acids. With 8 bases clipped from V and 3 bases from J, the junction kept 7 bases outside the gene matches. Germline values: CDR1 LGHNT, CDR2 FRNRAP. This chain's CDR3 is CASSRTSGIYEQYV. DNA of the CDR3: TGTGCTAGTTCTAGGACTAGCGGAATCTACGAGCAGTACGTC.

The gene calls are TRBV11-2 and TRBJ2-3; D is uncertain. Germline loops: CDR1 SGHAT, CDR2 FQNNGV. The germline V and J ends were trimmed by 4 bases and 4 bases, with 15 bases remaining between them. CDR3 length: 15 amino acids. In DNA form, the CDR3 reads TGTGCCAGCAGCTACCTCGGCCTAGATGCAGATACGCAGTATTTT. Its translation is CASSYLGLDADTQYF.

The rearrangement uses TRBV4-2 and TRBJ1-3, with TRBD1 as a possible D gene (5 bases). Between the trimmed V and J ends, which lost 4 bases and 4 bases, there was a span of 17 bases. From germline, CDR1 is LGHNA and CDR2 YNFKEQ. The CDR3 runs to 16 residues. CDR3 protein: CASSPLLDSSGNTIYF. CDR3 nucleotides: TGTGCCAGCAGCCCCCTCCTTGACAGCAGCGGAAACACCATATATTTT.